The rows below give T cell receptor beta chains drawn from one sample of a study of T cell responses to AZD1222 COVID-19 vaccine. This table comes from immunoSEQ multiplex PCR, and its TCRdb copy is limited to in-frame clones, with some not included. The sample consists of about 100,000 clones, 88% of them appearing once. The sequences come from peripheral blood, collected on day 0 of AZD1222 vaccination. The receptors stem from an adult in good health. CDR3s include the opening cysteine and the closing phenylalanine or tryptophan. The D gene is left open where the match is weak. The size field is filled for only some rows; it gives once, few, many or a size class.

V gene	J gene	D gene	clone size	CDR3 DNA	CDR3 protein
TRBV28	TRBJ1-1	TRBD1	.	TGTGCCAGCAGTTTATTCGCCAGGGGGGTTACTGAAGCTTTCTTT	CASSLFARGVTEAFF
TRBV7-2	TRBJ1-4	TRBD1	.	TGTGCCAGCAGCCGTACAGGGGGAGGCGAAAAACTGTTTTTT	CASSRTGGGEKLFF
TRBV29-1	TRBJ2-5	TRBD1	.	TGCAGCGCTCATCCGGGACAGGCATTACAAGAGACCCAGTACTTC	CSAHPGQALQETQYF
TRBV6-2/TRBV6-3	TRBJ1-5	.	.	TGTGCCAGCGGTTCAGGGTTGAGTCAGCCCCAGCATTTT	CASGSGLSQPQHF
TRBV6-5	TRBJ2-7	TRBD1	.	TGTGCCAGCAGTTACGAGTCCAGGGGGAGCAACGAGCAGTACTTC	CASSYESRGSNEQYF
TRBV10-3	TRBJ1-1	.	.	TGTGCCATCAGTGATAGACGGAGGTTGAACACTGAAGCTTTCTTT	CAISDRRRLNTEAFF
TRBV4-3	TRBJ2-3	.	.	TGCGCCAGCAGCCAAGGCTCGGGACTTCCATTGTATACGCAGTATTTT	CASSQGSGLPLYTQYF
TRBV30	TRBJ2-2	.	.	TGTGCCTGGGCGACGACCGGGGAGCTGTTTTTT	CAWATTGELFF
TRBV7-2	TRBJ2-2	.	.	TGTGCCAGCAGCTTACTCCAAGTCGAGGGGAGCGGGGAGCTGTTTTTT	CASSLLQVEGSGELFF
TRBV4-3	TRBJ1-2	.	few	TGCGCCAGCAGCCCCAGGTCAACGGGGTCTCCGACGGGCTACACCTTC	CASSPRSTGSPTGYTF
TRBV7-2	TRBJ2-7	.	.	TGTGCCAGCAGCTTAGCCACAGTTGAGCAGTACTTC	CASSLATVEQYF
TRBV7-2	TRBJ2-5	.	.	TGTGCCAGCAGCTTAGCAAGGACAGATCAAGAGACCCAGTACTTC	CASSLARTDQETQYF
TRBV19	TRBJ2-7	.	.	TGTGCCAGTAGTCCCGTGGAGAGGGTCCTCTTCTACGAGCAGTACTTC	CASSPVERVLFYEQYF
TRBV18	TRBJ1-5	.	.	TGTGCCAGCTCACCCGACTGGGCTCAGCCCCAGCATTTT	CASSPDWAQPQHF
TRBV19	TRBJ1-5	TRBD1	.	TGTGCCAGTAGCCGGTCGGACAGGGGGCTAGGTCAGCCCCAGCATTTT	CASSRSDRGLGQPQHF
TRBV6-5	TRBJ2-5	TRBD1	once	TGTGCCAGCAGTTACTCGGGACAGGGGGCGTACGAGACCCAGTACTTC	CASSYSGQGAYETQYF
TRBV6-6	TRBJ1-4	.	.	TGTGCCAGCAGTTCCCAGATAGATGAAAAACTGTTTTTT	CASSSQIDEKLFF
TRBV6-6	TRBJ1-5	.	.	TGTGCCAGCAGTTACGACCGGAGCCAGCCCCAGCATTTT	CASSYDRSQPQHF
TRBV5-1	TRBJ2-1	TRBD1	.	TGCGCCAGCAGCCCAACGACAGGGTATGAGCAGTTCTTC	CASSPTTGYEQFF
TRBV18	TRBJ1-1	.	.	TGTGCCAGCTCACCGACTTTGAACACTGAAGCTTTCTTT	CASSPTLNTEAFF
TRBV7-2	TRBJ1-3	.	.	TGTGCCAGCAGCTTACTAGGGCCAAACACCATATATTTT	CASSLLGPNTIYF
TRBV4-3	TRBJ1-1	.	.	TGCGCCAGCAGCCAAGATGAGGGTGGTGAGGCTGAAGCTTTCTTT	CASSQDEGGEAEAFF
TRBV12-3/TRBV12-4	TRBJ1-1	.	.	TGTGCCAGCAGTTTACACAGGGAGGAAGCTTTCTTT	CASSLHREEAFF
TRBV6-2/TRBV6-3	TRBJ2-3	.	.	TGTGCCAGCAGTTATAGGACCCTTAGGGCCACAGATACGCAGTATTTT	CASSYRTLRATDTQYF
TRBV7-3	TRBJ2-7	.	.	TGTGCCAGCAGCTTAAACCACGGACCCTACGAGCAGTACTTC	CASSLNHGPYEQYF
TRBV7-9	TRBJ2-3	.	.	TGTGCCAGCAGCTTAGATGGGGGTCCAGATACGCAGTATTTT	CASSLDGGPDTQYF
TRBV2	TRBJ2-3	TRBD2	.	TGTGCCAGCAGTGGGCGACTAGCGGGGACAACAGATACGCAGTATTTT	CASSGRLAGTTDTQYF
TRBV11-2	TRBJ2-5	TRBD2	.	TGTGCCAGCAGCTTACTGGGAGGGGTAGGAGAGACCCAGTACTTC	CASSLLGGVGETQYF
TRBV7-6	TRBJ2-7	TRBD2	.	TGTGCCAGCAGCGAAGGGACTAGCGGAACCTACGAGCAGTACTTC	CASSEGTSGTYEQYF
TRBV6-2/TRBV6-3	TRBJ2-1	TRBD1	.	TGTGCCAGCAGCCCAACCGGACAGGCAAGCTCCTACAATGAGCAGTTCTTC	CASSPTGQASSYNEQFF
TRBV12-2	TRBJ1-2	.	.	TGTGCAAGTCGCAGAATATTGGGGAACAGGGGTTGCACCTTC	CASRRILGNRGCTF
TRBV6-2/TRBV6-3	TRBJ1-5	TRBD1	.	TGTGCCAGCAGTTTTTCAGGGGGTGGCAATCAGCCCCAGCATTTT	CASSFSGGGNQPQHF
TRBV6-5	TRBJ1-3	.	.	TGTGCCAGCAGAGGGGTGTCAGGAAACACCATATATTTT	CASRGVSGNTIYF
TRBV12-3/TRBV12-4	TRBJ1-5	.	.	TGTGCCAGCAGTGGAACAGGGAATCGGCCCCAGCATTTT	CASSGTGNRPQHF
TRBV3-1/TRBV3-2	TRBJ2-1	.	few	TGTGCCAGCAGGTATGGGGGTGAGCAGTTCTTC	CASRYGGEQFF
TRBV27	TRBJ2-2	.	few	TGTGCCAGCAGTTTACGTGGGGGGATCGGAACCGGGGAGCTGTTTTTT	CASSLRGGIGTGELFF
TRBV4-1	TRBJ1-1	.	.	TGCGCCAGCAGCCAAGTACTTCTAATCATGAACACTGAAGCTTTCTTT	CASSQVLLIMNTEAFF
TRBV3-1/TRBV3-2	TRBJ1-3	.	.	TGTGCCAGCAGCCCAACAGGGTTCTCTGGAAACACCATATATTTT	CASSPTGFSGNTIYF
TRBV2	TRBJ1-6	.	.	TGTGCCAGCAGTGTTAACAGGGCAGGATCCCTCCACTTT	CASSVNRAGSLHF